One and the same sample provided the 5 T cell receptor beta chains below, sequenced in a study of cytomegalovirus exposure and HLA in healthy donors. In the PCR, 60 Vbeta and 13 Jbeta primers were used. Using immunoSEQ multiplex PCR, the repertoire was profiled, and TCRdb retains in-frame clones only, with some absent. The table has 100,000 to 150,000 clones, less than 85% seen once. Sequenced: PBMCs. The receptors stem from a man aged 50 to 59 in good health and CMV-seropositive.

The V gene is TRBV18, the J gene TRBJ2-7, with 9 bases lining up with TRBD2. The J segment lost 2 bases and the V segment lost 6 bases, leaving 5 bases of the junction unmatched. The germline V gene has CDR1 KGHSH and CDR2 LQKENI. This CDR3 is built from 14 residues. The CDR3: CASSRLADPYEQYF. The CDR3 DNA is TGTGCCAGCTCGCGACTAGCGGACCCCTACGAGCAGTACTTC.

The chain has TRBV18 and TRBJ1-2, with TRBD1 matching 7 bases. CDR3 size: 15 residues. V trimming: 3 bases; J trimming: 4 bases; junction bases outside the gene matches: 8. The germline V gene has CDR1 KGHSH and CDR2 LQKENI. The CDR3, as DNA: TGTGCCAGCTCACCCGTCGGGACAGAAGGCTATGGCTACACCTTC. It is translated as CASSPVGTEGYGYTF.

The chain is built from TRBV10-1 and TRBJ2-7; TRBD1 aligns across 10 bases. The V and J ends lost 6 bases and 2 bases, in that order; junction bases with no gene match: 4. The CDR3 is 14 residues long. Germline V gene lookup returns CDR1 WNHNN and CDR2 SYGVQD (reference sequence). CDR3 in DNA: TGCGCCAGCAGCCGACAGGGGGCAGCCTACGAGCAGTACTTC. It is translated as CASSRQGAAYEQYF.

V is TRBV5-1 and J is TRBJ1-5; D is perhaps TRBD1 (5 bases). Germline assignment: CDR1 SGHRS and CDR2 YFSETQ. The V and J ends lost 2 bases and 5 bases respectively, with 20 bases between them. The CDR3 totals 17 residues. CDR3 bases: TGCGCCAGCAGCTTCGGACCCGACAGTTTTGGGGATCAGCCCCAGCATTTT. It encodes CASSFGPDSFGDQPQHF.

On this clone itself: A read error may produce the germline difference seen at one junction end. The chain uses TRBV2 and TRBJ1-5; 10 bases map to TRBD1. Germline-derived CDR1 and CDR2 are SNHLY and FYNNEI. This CDR3 has 15 amino acids. In nucleotides, the CDR3 is TGTGCCAGCAGGGAAGGACAGGGGGTGTATCAGCCCCAGCATTTT. Protein: CASREGQGVYQPQHF.